This T cell receptor (beta chain) was identified during a study of tumor-infiltrating lymphocytes in oesophageal squamous cell carcinoma. CDR1 SEHNR and CDR2 FQNEAQ come from the germline V gene (reference sequence). V trimming: 8 bases; J trimming: 1 base; junction bases outside the gene matches: 5. This CDR3 has 14 residues. TCRdb reprocessed the PCR reads with MiXCR, giving one entry per CDR3 protein. This sample has 15,000 to 20,000 distinct CDR3 sequences, with approximately 46% found just once. The chain combines TRBV7-9 with TRBJ2-3; 8 bases are shared with TRBD1. The material sequenced was blood. The sequence was obtained from a female donor with esophageal squamous cell carcinoma. CDR3 DNA: TGTGCCAGCGGCCCGGGACAGGGCACAGATACGCAGTATTTT. Protein sequence: CASGPGQGTDTQYF.